Each of the 9 T cell receptor beta chains below was sequenced from the same sample in a study of cytomegalovirus exposure and HLA in healthy donors. Primers included in the PCR were 60 Vbeta and 13 Jbeta primers. TCRdb's table, derived via immunoSEQ multiplex PCR, lists solely in-frame clones and lacks some. Among about 140,000 clones, 78% were seen once, and the ten largest hold about 2.5%. Sequencing was carried out using PBMCs. These receptors originate from a male donor in good health and CMV-seronegative.

This clone was picked up a small number of times. V gene TRBV5-1 combines with J gene TRBJ2-1; tentatively, D is TRBD1 (5 bases). Germline V CDR1 and CDR2: SGHRS, YFSETQ. V was trimmed by 4 bases and J by 6 bases, leaving 11 bases between them. The length of the CDR3 is 13 residues. In DNA form, the CDR3 reads TGCGCCAGCAGCGGCATTCAGGGCAATGAGCAGTTCTTC. Its translation: CASSGIQGNEQFF.

V gene TRBV10-3 combines with J gene TRBJ2-5; TRBD1 aligns across 8 bases. V lost 4 bases and J lost 7; bases outside the gene matches: 2. The CDR3 spans 12 residues. CDR1 is ENHRY, CDR2 SYGVKD, per germline. DNA of the CDR3: TGTGCCATCAGTGTGACAGGGGCGACCCAGTACTTC. It specifies CAISVTGATQYF.

The V and J genes are TRBV7-9 and TRBJ1-2; 7 bases match TRBD1. The germline V gene encodes CDR1 SEHNR and CDR2 FQNEAQ (reference sequence). Trimming at V came to 3 bases and at J to 3 bases, leaving 4 bases not matched to a gene. This CDR3 contains 14 residues. For the CDR3, the DNA is TGTGCCAGCAGCTTCTTAGGGACAGACTATGGCTACACCTTC. It yields the protein CASSFLGTDYGYTF.

The gene calls are TRBV9 and TRBJ2-7; 11 nucleotides align to TRBD2. CDR3 length equals 15 residues. The germline V gene encodes CDR1 SGDLS and CDR2 YYNGEE. The junction had 4 bases not matched to a gene; V was cut back by 3 bases and J by 2 bases. CDR3 protein: CASSAGTSGTYEQYF. The DNA of the CDR3 is TGTGCCAGCAGCGCCGGGACTAGCGGCACCTACGAGCAGTACTTC.

The chain is built from TRBV7-6 and TRBJ1-4; 8 bases are a match to TRBD1. Germline CDR1 is SGHVS and CDR2 is FNYEAQ. CDR3 length: 15 residues. The ends lost 5 bases at V and 7 bases at J; junction bases unmatched: 9. CDR3 in DNA: TGTGCCAGCAGCACCCCGGACAGGGAGGCTGAAAAACTGTTTTTT. It encodes CASSTPDREAEKLFF.

As concerns this clone: An end of the junction differs from the germline gene, which may be a read error. The V and J genes are TRBV5-1 and TRBJ1-2; 8 positions match TRBD1. Germline lookup yields CDR1 SGHRS and CDR2 YFSETQ. The CDR3 sequence is 17 residues long. The CDR3 DNA sequence: TGCGCCAGCAGCTTGGCGGCAGGGGGCCACTATCCCTATGGCTACCCCTTC. Residues: CASSLAAGGHYPYGYPF.

The chain uses TRBV5-4 and TRBJ2-7; 7 nucleotides align to TRBD2. Per germline, CDR1 SGHNT and CDR2 YYREEE (reference sequence). The CDR3 is 15 amino acids. The trim removed 0 bases at V and 3 bases at J, leaving 6 bases unmatched. In nucleotides, the CDR3 is TGTGCCAGCAGCTTGGATCGGGGGGTGGGCTACGAGCAGTACTTC. It is translated as CASSLDRGVGYEQYF.

V is TRBV6-5 and J is TRBJ1-2, with a weak D call TRBD1 (5 bases). The V gene's germline CDR1 is MNHEY and CDR2 SVGAGI. V was pared by 0 bases and J by 7 bases, with 18 bases between. This CDR3 comprises 16 residues. CDR3 sequence (DNA): TGTGCCAGCAGTTACTCCCCACGGGGGAATTCACGTGGCTACACCTTC. Translated, it gives CASSYSPRGNSRGYTF.

The chain uses TRBV9 and TRBJ1-2, with D perhaps TRBD1 (5 bases). The CDR3 spans 14 residues. CDR1 is SGDLS, CDR2 YYNGEE, per germline. Trimming cost V 4 bases and J 8 bases, with 18 bases left between them. The CDR3 bases are TGTGCCAGCAGCCTAGGGGTTACATCGGGAGGCTACACCTTC. Translating it yields CASSLGVTSGGYTF.